This T cell receptor (beta chain) was obtained from a study of patients and donors after allogeneic stem cell transplantation. TCRdb ran MiXCR on the RT-PCR reads and lists one entry per CDR3 protein. The sample has more than 75,000 distinct CDR3 sequences, 4.5% to 5% seen once. This clonotype was recorded at least ten times. The receptor was derived from a human donor who was either an allogeneic HSCT recipient or a stem cell or donor lymphocyte infusion donor (not recorded which). It is not recorded whose cells these are; they may come from a transplant donor. The sample comprised blood, either unsorted or a sorted T cell fraction (not recorded which).

CDR3 loop: CASSLRGGASGNTEAFF. Written as DNA, the CDR3 is TGCGCCAGCAGCCTCCGGGGGGGGGCGTCTGGGAACACTGAAGCTTTCTTT. This sequence joins TRBV5-1 and TRBJ1-1, with D possibly TRBD1 on 6 matching bases. The V and J ends lost 4 bases and 1 base respectively, with 20 bases between them. The CDR3 sequence is 17 residues long. Germline V gene sequence: CDR1 SGHRS, CDR2 YFSETQ. The full variable domain, its missing parts supplied by reference TRBV5-1 and TRBJ1-1, is KAGVTQTPRYLIKTRGQQVTLSCSPISGHRSVSWYQQTPGQGLQFLFEYFSETQRNKGNFPGRFSGRQFSNSRSEMNVSTLELGDSALYLCASSLRGGASGNTEAFFGQGTRLTVV.